The clone carrying this T cell receptor beta chain has a count of ten or more. Its antigen is currently unknown. Original data processing: It was from CDR3 differences across clinicopathological groups that a distant-metastasis classifier for papillary thyroid cancer was built. TCRdb re-analyzed the PCR reads through MiXCR. The V and J calls reflect TCRdb's pipeline rather than the authors' work. The sample records 30,000 to 35,000 clones, 20% to 25% being singletons. This specimen comes from a study of metastatic and nonmetastatic thyroid tumors. Overall study context: Blood and tumor or nodule tissue repertoires from malignant and benign thyroid patients were compared.

Between the trimmed V and J ends, which lost 2 bases and 6 bases, there was a span of 8 bases. The CDR3 contains 13 residues. CDR1 and CDR2 (germline): SGDLS, YYNGEE. Overall study results and limits: In blood and tumor, TCR beta diversity was reportedly significantly higher in malignant thyroid tumors than in benign nodules.

Before thyroid surgery, none of the patients had received any treatment. The gene calls are TRBV9 and TRBJ2-2; D unresolved. The origin of this receptor is a male donor with papillary thyroid cancer or a benign thyroid nodule (not recorded which). Some clones in this sample may be carry-over from other donors' samples. The sample comprised tumor tissue. The CDR3 region has the DNA TGTGCCAGCAGCGTGTCCGCTCCCGGGGAGCTGTTTTTT. Translation: CASSVSAPGELFF.